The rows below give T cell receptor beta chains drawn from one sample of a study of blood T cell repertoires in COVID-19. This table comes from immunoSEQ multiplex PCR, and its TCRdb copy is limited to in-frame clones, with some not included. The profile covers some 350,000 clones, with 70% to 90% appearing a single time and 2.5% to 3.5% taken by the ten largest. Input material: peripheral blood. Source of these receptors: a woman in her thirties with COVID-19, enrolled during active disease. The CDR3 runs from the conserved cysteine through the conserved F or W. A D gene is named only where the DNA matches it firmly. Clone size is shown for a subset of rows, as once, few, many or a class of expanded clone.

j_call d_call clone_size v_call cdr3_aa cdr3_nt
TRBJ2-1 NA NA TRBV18 CASSPLSGNNEQFF TGTGCCAGCTCACCGCTTTCAGGGAACAATGAGCAGTTCTTC
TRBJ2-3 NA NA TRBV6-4 CASLLARYSTDTQYF TGTGCCAGCTTGTTAGCGAGGTATAGCACAGATACGCAGTATTTT
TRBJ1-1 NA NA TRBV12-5 CASGLVRPAGLAAFF TGTGCTAGTGGTTTGGTCCGGCCTGCCGGGTTGGCAGCTTTCTTT
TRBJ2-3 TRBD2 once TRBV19 CASSIGLAFSTDTQYF TGTGCCAGTAGTATCGGACTAGCGTTCAGCACAGATACGCAGTATTTT
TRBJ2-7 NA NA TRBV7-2 CATRIGGGESREQYF TGTGCCACCCGTATAGGGGGGGGTGAGAGTAGGGAGCAGTACTTC
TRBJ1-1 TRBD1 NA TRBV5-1 CASSLALQGGNTEAFF TGCGCCAGCAGCTTGGCCCTTCAGGGGGGGAACACTGAAGCTTTCTTT
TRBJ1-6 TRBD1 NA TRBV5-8 CASSRDREYPLHF TGTGCCAGCAGCCGGGACAGGGAATATCCCCTCCACTTT
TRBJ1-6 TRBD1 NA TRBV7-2 CASSLGTGSNSPLHF TGTGCCAGCAGCTTGGGGACAGGGAGTAATTCACCCCTCCACTTT
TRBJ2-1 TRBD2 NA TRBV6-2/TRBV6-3 CASSWQREGRGGFYNEQFF TGTGCCAGCAGTTGGCAGCGGGAGGGCCGAGGGGGTTTCTACAATGAGCAGTTCTTC
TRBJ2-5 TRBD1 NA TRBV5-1 CASSLKGGAEETQYF TGCGCCAGCAGCCTGAAAGGGGGCGCGGAAGAGACCCAGTACTTC
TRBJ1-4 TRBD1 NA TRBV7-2 CASSLAWGQGEKLFF TGTGCCAGCAGCTTAGCTTGGGGACAGGGCGAAAAACTGTTTTTT
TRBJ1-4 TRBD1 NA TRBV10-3 CAISEWTGRDEKLFF TGTGCCATCAGTGAGTGGACAGGGAGGGATGAAAAACTGTTTTTT
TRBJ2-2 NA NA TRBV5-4 CASSLDRVNTGELFF TGTGCCAGCAGCTTGGACAGGGTCAACACCGGGGAGCTGTTTTTT
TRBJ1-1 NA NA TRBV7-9 CASSSLGLRGPRNNTEAFF TGTGCCAGCAGCTCCCTAGGGCTCAGGGGACCGAGGAATAACACTGAAGCTTTCTTT
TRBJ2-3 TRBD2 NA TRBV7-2 CASSLGLAGGTDTQYF TGTGCCAGCAGCTTAGGGCTAGCGGGGGGGACCGATACGCAGTATTTT
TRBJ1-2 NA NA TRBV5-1 CASSKSGAHSNYGYTF TGCGCCAGCAGTAAATCAGGGGCCCATTCTAACTATGGCTACACCTTC
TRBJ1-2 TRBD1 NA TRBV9 CASSVVAGGARYTF TGTGCCAGCAGCGTAGTGGCAGGGGGCGCGAGGTACACCTTC
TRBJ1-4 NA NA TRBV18 CASSQPTQGLRKLFF TGTGCCAGCTCACAACCAACTCAGGGGCTAAGGAAACTGTTTTTT
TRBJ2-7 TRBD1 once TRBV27 CASSSGTGGYEQYF TGTGCCAGCAGTTCCGGGACAGGGGGCTACGAGCAGTACTTC
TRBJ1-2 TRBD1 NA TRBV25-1 CASSAGGRAYGYTF TGTGCCAGCAGTGCAGGGGGCCGGGCCTATGGCTACACCTTC
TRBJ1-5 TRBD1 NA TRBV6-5 CASSPDRGFQPQHF TGTGCCAGCAGCCCCGACAGGGGGTTTCAGCCCCAGCATTTT
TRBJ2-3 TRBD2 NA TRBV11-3 CASSWLAGGPVTQYF TGTGCCAGCAGCTGGCTAGCGGGAGGGCCCGTAACGCAGTATTTT
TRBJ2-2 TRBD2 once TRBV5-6 CASSFIRTSGNTGELFF TGTGCCAGCAGCTTCATCCGGACTAGCGGAAACACCGGGGAGCTGTTTTTT
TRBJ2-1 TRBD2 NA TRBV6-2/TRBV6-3 CASSLLAGEGNEQFF TGTGCCAGCAGTTTACTAGCGGGAGAGGGCAATGAGCAGTTCTTC
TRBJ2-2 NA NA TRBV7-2 CASSTGLQNTGELFF TGTGCCAGCAGCACTGGGCTCCAGAACACCGGGGAGCTGTTTTTT
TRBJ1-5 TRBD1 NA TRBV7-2 CASSSFQGGQPQHF TGTGCCAGCAGCTCGTTCCAGGGGGGCCAGCCCCAGCATTTT
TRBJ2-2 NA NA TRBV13 CASSLGVAETTGELFF TGTGCCAGCAGCTTAGGGGTAGCGGAGACCACCGGGGAGCTGTTTTTT
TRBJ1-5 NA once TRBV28 CASSFARGRRGDQPQHF TGTGCCAGCAGTTTTGCGCGGGGGCGAAGGGGGGATCAGCCCCAGCATTTT
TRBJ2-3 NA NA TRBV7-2 CASSFKGEGADTQYF TGTGCCAGCAGCTTTAAGGGGGAGGGTGCAGATACGCAGTATTTT
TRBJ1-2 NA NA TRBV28 CASSLSGGYTF TGTGCCAGCAGTTTGAGTGGTGGCTACACCTTC
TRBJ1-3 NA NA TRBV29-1 CSVRTARGNTIYF TGCAGCGTTAGGACAGCCCGAGGAAACACCATATATTTT
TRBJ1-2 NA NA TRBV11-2 CASSLDNYIGGYTF TGTGCCAGCAGCTTAGACAACTATATCGGGGGCTACACCTTC
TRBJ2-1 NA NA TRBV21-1 CASSKRDSRFDEQFF TGTGCCAGCAGCAAGCGGGATAGTAGGTTCGATGAGCAGTTCTTC
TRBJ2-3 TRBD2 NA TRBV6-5 CATSMTSADTQYF TGTGCCACCTCTATGACTAGCGCAGATACGCAGTATTTT
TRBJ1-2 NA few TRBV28 CASTTGVSYGYTF TGTGCCAGCACCACCGGGGTAAGCTATGGCTACACCTTC
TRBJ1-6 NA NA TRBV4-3 CASSQEGRGKSPLHF TGCGCCAGCAGCCAAGAGGGCCGCGGGAAGTCACCCCTCCACTTT
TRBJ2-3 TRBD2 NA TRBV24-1 CATSDPSGGSTDTQYF TGTGCCACCAGTGACCCCAGCGGGGGGAGCACAGATACGCAGTATTTT
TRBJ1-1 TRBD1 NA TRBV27 CAIGQGGVNTEAFF TGTGCCATCGGACAGGGAGGGGTGAACACTGAAGCTTTCTTT
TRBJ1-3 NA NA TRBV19 CASSLRSGNTIYF TGTGCCAGTAGCCTACGTTCTGGAAACACCATATATTTT
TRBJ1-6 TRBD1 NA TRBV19 CASSVGQGISPLHF TGTGCCAGTAGTGTCGGACAGGGAATTTCACCCCTCCACTTT